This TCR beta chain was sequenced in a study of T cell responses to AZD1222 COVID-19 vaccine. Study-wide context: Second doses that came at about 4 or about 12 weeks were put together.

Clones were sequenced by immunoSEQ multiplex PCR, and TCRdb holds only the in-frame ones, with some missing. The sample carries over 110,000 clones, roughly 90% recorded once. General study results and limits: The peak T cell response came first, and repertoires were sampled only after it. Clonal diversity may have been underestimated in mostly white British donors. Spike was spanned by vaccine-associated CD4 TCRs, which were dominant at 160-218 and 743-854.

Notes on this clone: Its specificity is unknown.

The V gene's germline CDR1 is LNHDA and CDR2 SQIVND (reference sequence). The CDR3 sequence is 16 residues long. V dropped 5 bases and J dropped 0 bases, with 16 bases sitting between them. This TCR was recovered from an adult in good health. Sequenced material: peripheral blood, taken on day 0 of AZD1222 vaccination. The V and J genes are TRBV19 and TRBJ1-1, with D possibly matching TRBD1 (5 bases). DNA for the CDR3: TGTGCCAGTAGTTTGGGCCATGAGGGGATGAACACTGAAGCTTTCTTT. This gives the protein CASSLGHEGMNTEAFF.